This T cell receptor beta chain was documented in a study of T cell responses to AZD1222 COVID-19 vaccine (dated by TCRdb to the early 2020s). In terms of the full investigation: A total of just over 230 trial participants underwent TCR sequencing, of whom 200 to 220 had received two doses of AZD1222 and about 25 had received two doses of the MenACWY control vaccine. Trial participants were enrolled by age into subgroups of 18-55, 56-69 and 70-plus years, and around 150, 28 and 57 TCR-sequenced participants, respectively, were included in these subgroups. On the study overall, not on this receptor specifically: Nearly half of unique spike-specific TCRs reportedly recognized epitopes outside regions mutated in the B.1.351 and B.1.1.7 variants. After two AZD1222 doses, both the breadth and the depth of spike-specific TCRs were significantly higher than at day 0 and than in MenACWY recipients. Participants were mostly white British, with more females than males. The authors suggested clonal diversity may have been underestimated. In the small 56-69-year group, the increase in depth fell short of significance, most likely because of low power. The whole spike protein was spanned by vaccine-associated CD4 TCRs, and dominant responses were seen in regions 160-218 and 743-854. Only six AZD1222 recipients were SARS-CoV-2 seropositive at baseline, limiting conclusions about previously exposed vaccinees. Because no samples from the day 14 peak response were available, repertoires could be characterized only after the peak T cell response.

The CDR3 regions of human TCRbeta chains were subjected to immunosequencing. The authors processed their data as follows. TCRs in the repertoires were matched against a reference library of SARS-CoV-2-specific TCRs that had been generated with the MIRA antigen-specificity platform. Breadth meant the fraction of unique TCRs that were SARS-CoV-2-associated, whereas depth meant the fraction of total T cells that were SARS-CoV-2-associated. Each spike-specific TCR was assigned to its reactive spike region and to a CD4 or CD8 class using the MIRA data. Log10-transformed breadth and depth values were compared by one-way ANOVA with Sidak's multiple comparisons tests. In TCRdb, the immuneACCESS table is reduced to in-frame sequences with V and J assigned. These tables do not hold every clone; where another copy was compared, an unresolved V gene accounts for under half, and the others remain unexplained. V, J and clone size reflect that table, while D and trimming were determined from the DNA. The sample table records roughly 120,000 clones; about 90% of these occur just once. The ten largest clones capture more than 6% of the sample.

The time point tag for this specimen amounts to: about 28 days (+/-7) after the second vaccine dose. AZD1222 recipients whose second dose came at about 4 weeks and those whose second dose came at about 12 weeks were combined into one group, since spike-specific TCR depth and breadth did not differ between the two schedules. Vaccinee samples were obtained from the UK trials COV001 and COV002, which included a single-blind randomized controlled phase 2/3 trial of AZD1222 (ChAdOx1 nCoV-19) in healthy adults. For TCRbeta chain sequencing, PBMC samples from trial participants were taken at day 0 and at day 28 after the second dose. With respect to this clone: Its antigen specificity is not known. No per-base quality is available; no much larger clone lies one base away.

V was cut back by 7 bases and J by 1 base, leaving a gap of 8 bases between them. The cysteine opens and the phenylalanine closes a CDR3 of 12 amino acids. Here the CDR3 DNA is all that survives: 36 bases in frame from base 1. For CDR1 and CDR2, the germline V gene lists SGHTS and YDEGEE. This TCR was recovered from an adult who received the AZD1222 COVID-19 vaccine. This chain joins TRBV5-8 to TRBJ2-5; the D gene is not confidently resolved. The sequenced sample was peripheral blood, obtained 28 days after the second AZD1222 dose. Here the CDR3 is given as CASGFFQETQYF. The sequenced DNA is TGTGCCAGCGGATTCTTCCAAGAGACCCAGTACTTC.